Shown below are 4 T cell receptor beta chains from a single sample sequenced in a study of T-cell reconstitution after alpha-beta-depleted transplantation in children (dated by TCRdb to 2016 to 2017). Libraries were prepared through PCR. TCRdb names Illumina HiSeq 2500 as the instrument used. To normalize quantification of the TCRbeta repertoire, the TCR libraries were built with molecular barcoding that relied on unique molecular identifiers. TCRdb trimmed public reads at Q25 via fastp, called clones via MiXCR and kept in-frame beta chains. Rows with a matching CDR3 protein are joined into one entry that keeps the most common DNA and genes. The table for this sample lists more than 500,000 distinct CDR3 sequences; roughly 10% of them were counted only once. The top ten clonotypes cover approximately 15% of the sample. Taken with the paper, the label for treatment or condition translates to: allogeneic hematopoietic cell transplantation with graft depleted of TCRalphabeta T cells and CD19 B cells.

The sequences come from PBMCs, mostly from graft donor cells, collected 180 days after TCRalphabeta/CD19-depleted stem cell transplant. These receptors were obtained from a female patient aged 2-9 years who had a stem cell transplant for aplastic anemia, so the T cells may come from the graft donor.

CDR3 residues: CASRLRDQPQHF. CDR3 nucleotides: TGTGCCAGCAGGCTCAGGGATCAGCCCCAGCATTTT. This chain uses TRBV6-2 or TRBV6-3 with TRBJ1-5; TRBD1 might be the D (5 bases). V was trimmed by 6 bases and J by 5 bases, leaving 8 bases between them. CDR1 MNHEY and CDR2 SVGEGT come from the germline V gene. This CDR3 comprises 12 residues.

This clonotype appeared a few times. J is TRBJ1-1 and V is TRBV28, with D tentatively TRBD1 (6 bases). CDR1 and CDR2 (germline): MDHEN, SYDVKM. V was clipped by 8 bases and J by 2 bases, with 15 bases between them. This CDR3 is 14 amino acids long. The CDR3 DNA sequence: TGTGCCAGCCATGCTTGGGGGCTCAACACTGAAGCTTTCTTT. It encodes CASHAWGLNTEAFF.

This clonotype was detected many times. For the CDR3, the DNA is TGTGCCAGCGCCAACACCGGGAGATTTTACGAGCAGTACGTC. Protein product: CASANTGRFYEQYV. J is TRBJ2-7 and V is TRBV21-1; the table's TRBD1 call for D was not verified on the DNA. TRBV21-1 corresponds to a pseudogene. CDR3 length: 14 amino acids.

The chain combines TRBV9 with TRBJ2-1; no clear D gene. The CDR3 contains 15 residues. The V end lost 0 bases, the J end lost 5 bases, and 12 bases lay between the germline ends. Per germline, CDR1 SGDLS and CDR2 YYNGEE. The CDR3 coding sequence is TGTGCCAGCAGCGTAGATGGTGGGTCCAACAATGAGCAGTTCTTC. It translates to CASSVDGGSNNEQFF.